One and the same sample provided the 6 T cell receptor beta chains below, sequenced in a study of spatial heterogeneity in lung cancer. In TCRdb, the 5' RACE reads were re-called with MiXCR into one record per CDR3 protein. The sample yields about 48,000 distinct CDR3 sequences, 5.3% seen once. The time point: sample taken at primary tumor resection. Sample: PBMCs, taken at surgery. These receptors were obtained from a male donor with early-stage non-small cell lung cancer.

This clonotype was counted at least ten times. The chain couples TRBV19 to TRBJ2-3, with 9 bases that match TRBD2. The CDR3 is 16 amino acids. The ends lost 2 bases at V and 1 base at J; junction bases unmatched: 4. Looked up from germline, CDR1 is LNHDA and CDR2 is SQIVND (reference sequence). The DNA of the CDR3 is TGTGCCAGTAGTATAAGTCTAGCGGGACGCACAGATACGCAGTATTTT. Amino acid sequence: CASSISLAGRTDTQYF.

This clonotype was seen at least ten times. The chain uses TRBV7-2 and TRBJ1-6; D is unresolved. This CDR3 comprises 13 residues. Per germline, CDR1 SGHTA and CDR2 FQGNSA. The V gene lost 5 bases and the J gene lost 13 bases, with 15 bases spanning the gap. CDR3 bases: TGTGCCAGCAGCCCCCGTCCCTTGTGGCCCCTCCACTTT. Its translation is CASSPRPLWPLHF.

This clonotype was counted ten times or more. The V gene is TRBV2, the J gene TRBJ2-1; D is unclear. The CDR3 totals 12 residues. V gave up 6 bases and J gave up 4 bases, with 7 bases separating them. Germline V gene sequence: CDR1 SNHLY, CDR2 FYNNEI. As DNA, the CDR3 is TGTGCCAGCAGCGATGCTTACAATGAGCAGTTCTTC. Protein: CASSDAYNEQFF.

V gene TRBV6-1 combines with J gene TRBJ1-5; D is unclear. The CDR3 sequence is 13 residues long. From germline, CDR1 is MNHNS and CDR2 SASEGT. With 5 bases removed from V and 11 bases from J, the gap between germline ends came to 16 bases. DNA for the CDR3: TGTGCCAGCAGTCTCGAACGGGGTAATACCCAGCATTTT. This sequence encodes CASSLERGNTQHF.

This clonotype was detected many times. This sequence joins TRBV4-1 and TRBJ1-5, with D perhaps matching TRBD1 (6 bases). Trimming left V 2 bases short and J 6 bases short, with 11 bases between. The CDR3 extends over 14 amino acids. Looked up from germline, CDR1 is MGHRA and CDR2 is YSYEKL. Here the CDR3 reads CASSQQQGFQPQHF. The CDR3 DNA reads as TGCGCCAGCAGCCAACAACAGGGTTTTCAGCCCCAGCATTTT.

At least ten counts were recorded for this clonotype. The chain joins TRBV2 to TRBJ2-3; TRBD2 agrees at 7 bases. The CDR3 runs to 17 residues. Germline CDR1 and CDR2: SNHLY and FYNNEI. The junction had 11 bases not matched to a gene; V was cut back by 4 bases and J by 1 base. The CDR3 DNA is TGTGCCAGCAGTGTCCCACTTGGCGGGAGCGGCACAGATACGCAGTATTTT. It codes for CASSVPLGGSGTDTQYF.